These 2 T cell receptor beta chains were all obtained from the same sample, sequenced in a study of CD8 T cells in Susac syndrome. Random hexamers were used to reverse transcribe an amount of roughly 0.45 to 1 ug RNA. A single record per CDR3 protein comes from TCRdb applying MiXCR to the immunoSEQ multiplex PCR reads. The sample holds about 200,000 distinct CDR3 sequences, 91% seen once. The sample was CD4+ T cells from PBMCs. These receptors were collected from a human donor with Susac syndrome.

The chain is built from TRBV9 and TRBJ1-1; the D gene is possibly TRBD1 (6 bases). This CDR3 has 16 amino acids. V was trimmed by 4 bases and J by 0 bases, leaving 16 bases between them. Germline V gene lookup returns CDR1 SGDLS and CDR2 YYNGEE. The CDR3 nucleotides read TGTGCCAGCAGCTTCCGACAGGAGCCCGTGAACACTGAAGCTTTCTTT. Encoded protein: CASSFRQEPVNTEAFF.

DNA of the CDR3: TGTGCCAGCAGCTTAGGACAGGGGGCCGCCAACTATGGCTACACCTTC. Its protein is CASSLGQGAANYGYTF. The chain combines TRBV7-9 with TRBJ1-2, with 10 bases fitting TRBD1. Germline CDR1 SEHNR, CDR2 FQNEAQ (reference sequence). With V trimmed by 1 base and J by 2 bases, 4 bases remained unmatched. CDR3 length equals 16 residues.